These 8 T cell receptor beta chains came from one sample sequenced in a study of somatic mutations in cytotoxic T cells in rheumatoid arthritis. Clones were read by immunoSEQ multiplex PCR, and TCRdb kept only the in-frame ones, dropping some. The sample shows about 20,000 clones, about 86% of them seen only once. The sample was CD8+ T cells sorted from blood. Source of these receptors: a woman in her 50s in good health.

V and J are TRBV9 and TRBJ1-2; D is uncertain. Germline assignment: CDR1 SGDLS and CDR2 YYNGEE. The V end was cut by 4 bases, the J end by 6 bases, with 16 bases between. There are 14 residues in the CDR3. The CDR3 nucleotides are TGTGCCAGCAGCCCACCGACTCGGGGAGATGGCTACACCTTC. It codes for CASSPPTRGDGYTF.

V is TRBV2 and J is TRBJ2-7; D tentatively fits TRBD1 or TRBD2 (5 bases each). This CDR3 has 21 amino acids. V was shortened by 0 bases and J by 1 base, with 28 bases between the two germline ends. Germline values: CDR1 SNHLY, CDR2 FYNNEI. This CDR3 reads CASSEAFRAKVGFGVSYEQYF. DNA of the CDR3: TGTGCCAGCAGTGAAGCTTTCAGGGCTAAGGTCGGGTTCGGGGTTTCCTACGAGCAGTACTTC.

The chain is built from TRBV28 and TRBJ1-6; perhaps TRBD1 as D (5 bases). V was pared by 5 bases and J by 0 bases, with 8 bases between. The CDR3 runs to 15 residues. Germline V gene lookup returns CDR1 MDHEN and CDR2 SYDVKM. In DNA, the CDR3 is TGTGCCAGCAGTACAGGTTACTCCTATAATTCACCCCTCCACTTT. Translated, it gives CASSTGYSYNSPLHF.

The count of this clone is one. V and J are TRBV2 and TRBJ2-7; 7 bases map to TRBD1. This CDR3 region has 13 residues. Germline CDR1 and CDR2: SNHLY and FYNNEI. Losses at the gene ends were 5 bases for V and 2 bases for J; bases not matched to a gene: 3. CDR3 protein: CASSTGVPYEQYF. The CDR3 DNA reads TGTGCCAGCAGTACAGGGGTCCCCTACGAGCAGTACTTC.

This chain links TRBV2 with TRBJ1-2; no reliable D call. Germline V gives CDR1 SNHLY, CDR2 FYNNEI. V was cut by 0 bases and J by 3 bases, with 17 bases left in between. There are 17 residues in the CDR3. The CDR3 region is CASSEALRVQRDYGYTF. The CDR3 DNA reads as TGTGCCAGCAGTGAAGCGCTCCGGGTCCAGCGGGACTATGGCTACACCTTC.

The chain joins TRBV27 to TRBJ1-2, with D possibly TRBD1 on 6 matching bases. The length of the CDR3 is 14 residues. Trimming pared 6 bases from V and 2 bases from J, leaving 13 bases between. The germline V gene has CDR1 MNHEY and CDR2 SMNVEV (reference sequence). CDR3 region: CASRPGQRNYGYTF. CDR3 nucleotide sequence: TGTGCCAGCAGACCGGGACAAAGAAACTATGGCTACACCTTC.

The CDR3 nucleotides are TGTGCCACCAGCAGAGATAGGGAAGAGGAAAAACTGTTTTTT. Encoded protein: CATSRDREEEKLFF. The chain uses TRBV15 and TRBJ1-4; D remains unclear. CDR3 length equals 14 residues. Trimming removed 0 bases from V and 8 bases from J, with 10 bases in between. Germline V gives CDR1 LNHNV, CDR2 YYDKDF (reference sequence).

V usage is TRBV6-4 and J usage is TRBJ2-5; 8 nucleotides align to TRBD2. Per germline, CDR1 MRHNA and CDR2 SNTAGT. V was clipped by 0 bases and J by 1 base; unmatched bases: 4. This CDR3 is built from 16 residues. The CDR3 is CASSDSKRGTQETQYF. In DNA, the CDR3 is TGTGCCAGCAGTGACTCGAAGCGGGGGACCCAAGAGACCCAGTACTTC.